These 4 T cell receptor beta chains came from one sample sequenced in a study of type 1 regulatory T cells. Each CDR3 protein is one row after TCRdb ran MiXCR on the reads. The profile covers about 18,000 distinct CDR3 sequences, with 9.5% to 13% appearing a single time and 2.5% to 3% taken by the ten largest. Sequencing input: CD4+ T cells, either the whole sample or a sorted fraction (not recorded which). These receptors all come from a human donor in good health.

V gene TRBV12-3 or TRBV12-4 combines with J gene TRBJ2-1; possibly TRBD2 for D (6 bases). V lost 6 bases to trimming and J lost 8 bases, with 14 bases between them. The CDR3 covers 13 residues. CDR3 coding DNA: TGTGCCAGCAGGGGCGGGATTTCCGATGAGCAGTTCTTC. Protein product: CASRGGISDEQFF.

This clonotype occurred many times. The chain combines TRBV29-1 with TRBJ2-7; D is possibly TRBD2 (6 bases). CDR3 length: 13 residues. V lost 4 bases, J lost 6 bases, and 16 bases lay in between. Germline V gives CDR1 SQVTM, CDR2 ANQGSEA. In nucleotides, the CDR3 is TGCAGCGTTGGGTCGGGGGTAATGACCGAGCAGTACTTC. As protein: CSVGSGVMTEQYF.

This clonotype came up a few times. V is TRBV5-4 and J is TRBJ2-3; D is unclear. Germline values: CDR1 SGHNT, CDR2 YYREEE (reference sequence). V lost 0 bases and J 2 bases, leaving 4 bases between the germline ends. The CDR3 loop spans 13 amino acids. As DNA, the CDR3 is TGTGCCAGCAGCTTGGCCCCCACAGATACGCAGTATTTT. It is translated as CASSLAPTDTQYF.

This clonotype turned up a few times. V usage is TRBV12-3 or TRBV12-4 and J usage is TRBJ2-3; TRBD2 agrees at 9 bases. After removal of 7 bases from V and 6 bases from J, the junction contained 11 bases not matched to a gene. The CDR3 spans 15 residues. The CDR3 is CASNLAGGPGDTQYF. DNA for the CDR3: TGTGCCAGCAACCTGGCGGGAGGGCCGGGCGATACGCAGTATTTT.